This T cell receptor beta chain stems from a study of cytomegalovirus exposure and HLA in healthy donors (dated by TCRdb to the late 2010s). Concerning the study at large: An earlier analysis of roughly 570 of the donors reported around 280 Gb of sequence data and 95 million to 130 million unique TCR beta sequences obtained from roughly 170 million T cells. An early release covering about 600 HLA-typed donors comprised roughly 300 gigabases of sequencing data and 85 million to 100 million unique TCR sequences. On average, over 200,000 unique TCR beta nucleotide sequences were sequenced per donor among several hundred genotyped donors of the cohort, with 15% to 20% of those sequences being non-productive. In addition to the first cohort of approximately 650 subjects, a separate validation cohort of 130 or so different subjects was used. The study used immunosequencing to profile the T cell repertoires of several hundred subjects and linked those repertoires to cytomegalovirus serostatus. Typing coverage differed by locus: A, B, C, DRB1 and DQB1 were typed in about 620-630 donors, DQA1 in about 500, DPA1 in 600 to 610, and DPB1 in just under 490. Alongside the repertoire data, information on donor age, sex, ethnicity and CMV serostatus was compiled. All discovery cohort repertoires had been generated on a single sequencing platform. The aim of the study was to test whether cataloging public T cell receptors could identify signatures of past pathogen exposure. In a later genetic analysis, genome-wide SNP genotypes for about three fifths of the roughly 670 donors were used, and that subset was treated as a discovery cohort. Rather than using new phenotypic data, the later analysis identified candidate immune exposures from TCR beta sequences and from how often those sequences occurred across donors. An earlier analysis of more than 450 of the donors used high-throughput TCR beta sequencing to judge whether each TCR beta V gene segment behaved as functional or pseudogenic. HLA typing included class I and class II loci at four-digit resolution. High-throughput TCR immunosequencing, statistical association of individual TCRs with disease status, and machine learning were combined to predict cytomegalovirus infection status. Because of strong linkage in the cohort, a few DR-DQ haplotypes were treated as single units for association and clustering. Of the approximately 400 genotyped donors, 81% fell in the genetic ancestry cluster associated with self-reported Caucasian donors. A later analysis re-examined previously published TCR beta repertoires from more than 600 donors and added high-resolution HLA genotyping to investigate patterns of TCR occurrence.

The cohort was made up of several hundred healthy bone marrow donors. At the time of sampling, all cohort members were nominally healthy, though unrecorded immune exposures were likely present. The donor tested CMV seronegative, placing the donor among the 352 seronegative members of the cohort. Each donor provided a peripheral blood sample, and peripheral blood mononuclear cells were used for TCR beta sequencing. Genomic DNA was extracted from the blood cell samples with the Qiagen DNeasy Blood Extraction Kit. CDR1 SGDLS and CDR2 YYNGEE were looked up in the germline V gene. The CDR3 runs 16 residues from the cysteine to the phenylalanine. Left in the record is the CDR3 DNA by itself, 48 bases read in frame from the first base. The V and J ends are trimmed by 0 bases and 5 bases, leaving 17 bases between them. About this clone: There is no known antigen for this receptor. No base quality values were provided; no much bigger clone lies one nucleotide off.

Receptor libraries were prepared by the immunoSEQ multiplex PCR assay. For the multiplex PCR, a mixture combining 60 forward primers for TCR Vbeta segments and 13 reverse primers for TCR Jbeta segments was used. Amplification of the CDR3 region of rearranged TCR beta genes was performed with a multiplex PCR assay on genomic DNA. On the Illumina HiSeq System, the amplified TCR beta libraries were sequenced as 87-base-pair reads. The source study handled its data this way. Across the 670 or so repertoires, a later analysis counted about 81 million unique TCR beta chains, 9 million to 14 million of which were shared by at least two donors. A nearest-neighbor algorithm error-corrected the raw reads and collapsed the reads into unique sequences, merging closely related sequences to remove PCR and sequencing errors. V, D and J gene segments were assigned by aligning CDR3 sequences to IMGT reference sequences. Each retained sequence needed at least a six-nucleotide match to both a V gene segment and a J gene segment. Rearrangements were called productive when the CDR3 lacked stop codons and stayed in frame with V and J; all others were non-productive. CDR3 was defined by IMGT convention, running from the second conserved V-encoded cysteine to the conserved J-encoded phenylalanine. The earlier analysis of roughly 590 of the donors excluded sequences that lacked an unambiguous match to a single V gene segment. An earlier analysis of a few hundred of the donors called V segments functional above 56.7% productive rearrangements and segregating when the between-donor standard deviation exceeded 5%. To diagnose cytomegalovirus status from the catalog of TCR beta chain sequences, a statistical classification framework was built. In a later analysis, TCR nucleotide sequences were compared against IMGT/GENE-DB human TR gene sequences so that V and J genes could be assigned. Using the TCRdist pipeline, a later analysis assigned CDR3 sequences along with most-parsimonious VDJ recombination scenarios. A later analysis defined each TCR beta chain by its CDR3 amino acid sequence plus V-gene family, and excluded reads lacking a unique V-gene family. As a way to deal with suspected cross-contamination and a sequencing artifact, a later analysis dropped hundreds of nucleotide sequences that were highly shared and had low generation probability. A later analysis calculated a clonal expansion index for each public chain from normalized within-repertoire ranks of inferred template counts. In a later analysis, generation probabilities were computed using a VDJ recombination model fitted to out-of-frame rearrangements, and the results were checked against IGoR. In a later analysis, hypergeometric tests were used to score TCR-TCR, TCR-HLA and TCR-CMV co-occurrence, with a repertoire-size bias correction applied to TCR pairs. In a later analysis, false discovery rates were estimated by permuting HLA or CMV assignments 20 times. In a later analysis, co-occurring TCRs were grouped using DBSCAN, with TCRdist sequence similarity added in when clustering inside HLA-allele-positive subsets. Co-occurrence clustering excluded repertoires with fewer than 30,000 or more than 120,000 public chains, plus five with anomalous nucleotide sharing. TCRdb's version of the immuneACCESS table is confined to in-frame rearrangements and falls short of the full clone set. An unresolved V gene accounts for under half of the shortfall where checked; the remainder is of unknown origin. That table furnishes V, J and clone size, whereas the DNA furnished D and trimming. In all, the sample holds around 220,000 clones, and 70% to 80% of those were seen once. The ten largest clones add up to less than 20% of the sample.

Study-wide conclusions, independent of this receptor: A further reported finding was that TCR beta sequences accurately predicted the HLA-A and HLA-B alleles for most subjects in the first cohort. The authors suggested that the approach could potentially be extended to other disease states and immunological phenotypes. A few of the identified cytomegalovirus-associated TCR beta chains were confirmed in vitro to be specific for cytomegalovirus antigens. In the study, approximately 160 TCR beta chains were listed as associated with cytomegalovirus. In both the original and validation cohorts, the classifier was reported to diagnose cytomegalovirus status with high specificity and sensitivity. In a later analysis, TCR association rates were found to vary across HLA loci, with the most associated TCRs seen for DRB1 alleles and the fewest for HLA-C alleles. According to a later genetic analysis, donors in an Asian-associated ancestry cluster had fewer N-insertions in productive TCRs than the approximately 700-donor mean. In a later analysis, HLA-associated TCR beta chains showed more clonal expansion and lower generation probabilities than non-associated chains that were equally common. Because counts were too low, 15 to 20 rarely observed V segments, including chromosome 9 orphons, were excluded from the earlier analysis of 587 of the donors. A later analysis found that most CMV-associated TCR beta chains appeared HLA-restricted, with HLA associations seemingly driven largely by CMV exposure. Several of the top co-occurrence clusters appeared to be linked to parvovirus B19, influenza, CMV and Epstein-Barr virus, according to a later analysis. A group of highly shared sequence variants was considered likely to be a technical artifact of the sequencing pipeline. Strong co-occurrence of HLA alleles, especially DR and DQ, made assigning TCR associations to individual alleles difficult. In an earlier analysis of some 500 of the donors, most TCR beta V segments were observed in productive rearrangements about 87% or about 30% of the time, broadly matching IMGT annotations. The cohort was sequenced for TCR beta chains only, and without alpha or paired-chain data the features that could be detected were limited. While some public TCRs were present in many individuals, most TCR sequences turned up only very rarely across donors. In a later genetic analysis, a missense DCLRE1C variant was associated with V-gene and J-gene trimming of TCR beta chains, and the association was replicated in an independent cohort. Because HLA typing was unavailable for some donors at each locus, only the typed subset was used in association tests. Correlated functional status among segregating V segments might be attributable to linkage disequilibrium, but an unknown experimental factor could not be ruled out. Specific HLA alleles were associated with some 15,000 TCR beta sequences at a false discovery rate of 0.05 in a later analysis. The presence/absence analyses assumed that sequencing depth was roughly uniform across donors, and that assumption may not be true. The only immune exposure information available for the cohort was CMV serostatus. Some IMGT-functional V segments, including TRBV6-2 and TRBV6-3, could not be distinguished by the 87-base-pair reads and were therefore excluded.

The specimen sequenced was PBMCs. This receptor was identified in a man aged 35 to 55 in good health and CMV-seronegative. The rearrangement combines TRBV9 with TRBJ2-5; the D segment could be TRBD2, given 6 matching bases. The CDR3 is CASSVEAGRRGETQYF. The DNA sequence reads TGTGCCAGCAGCGTAGAGGCGGGGAGAAGAGGGGAGACCCAGTACTTC.